One TCR beta chain is described in this entry. Caucasian, healthy and from Russia, the donors were aged between roughly 6 and 95. Then a second PCR, running roughly 7 to 11 cycles, was carried out with a sample-barcoded 5' primer and a J-beta primer mix. TCRdb re-derived calls from the 5' RACE reads in MiXCR, one entry per CDR3 protein. The sample consists of approximately 1.5 million distinct CDR3 sequences, roughly 30% of them appearing once. Trimming left V 2 bases short and J 7 bases short, with 6 bases between. CDR3 size: 11 residues. CDR1 SQVTM and CDR2 ANQGSEA come from the germline V gene. This specimen belongs to a study of blood T cells in healthy people across ages.

Sequencing was carried out using blood. The TCR was taken from a woman aged 25 to 45 in good health. The chain joins TRBV29-1 to TRBJ2-1; D gene unclear. The CDR3 here is CSVEIRNEQFF. CDR3 nucleotide sequence: TGCAGCGTTGAAATCCGTAATGAGCAGTTCTTC.